The 9 T cell receptor beta chains given below trace back to one sample, sequenced in a study of shared clonotypes between healthy human individuals. The data were produced by immunoSEQ multiplex PCR, yet TCRdb's version contains in-frame clones alone and is incomplete. Of about 680,000 clones listed, roughly 94% are singletons. Naive CD8 cells lacked CD45RO and underwent positive selection for CCR7, leaving out terminally differentiated effector memory CD45RA+ cells. The source material was naive CD8+ T cells sorted from blood. The receptors stem from a man aged 25-45 years in good health.

This chain joins TRBV18 and TRBJ2-3; 11 nucleotides line up with TRBD2. Germline V lookup: CDR1 KGHSH, CDR2 LQKENI. There are 17 residues in the CDR3. The junction had 6 bases not matched to a gene; V was cut back by 0 bases and J by 4 bases. CDR3 amino acids: CASSPPLLAGDADTQYF. CDR3 coding DNA: TGTGCCAGCTCACCACCGCTACTAGCGGGAGATGCAGATACGCAGTATTTT.

The V call is TRBV6-6, the J call TRBJ2-1; 8 nucleotides match TRBD1. The CDR3 contains 15 residues. The junction had 2 bases not matched to a gene; V was cut back by 4 bases and J by 0 bases. Germline values: CDR1 MNHNY, CDR2 SVGAGI (reference sequence). Here the CDR3 reads CASSFTGGSYNEQFF. CDR3 nucleotides: TGTGCCAGCAGTTTTACAGGGGGCTCCTACAATGAGCAGTTCTTC.

V is TRBV6-6 and J is TRBJ2-5, with D possibly being TRBD2 (6 bases). The CDR3 sequence is 15 residues long. Germline V gene lookup returns CDR1 MNHNY and CDR2 SVGAGI (reference sequence). The V gene lost 0 bases and the J gene lost 1 base, with 9 bases spanning the gap. The CDR3 spells CASSYSRDFQETQYF. The DNA of the CDR3 is TGTGCCAGCAGTTACTCTAGGGACTTCCAAGAGACCCAGTACTTC.

The V call is TRBV15, the J call TRBJ2-3; D not resolved. V dropped 0 bases and J dropped 3 bases, with 10 bases sitting between them. This CDR3 is built from 15 residues. Germline V gives CDR1 LNHNV, CDR2 YYDKDF (reference sequence). The CDR3 sequence: CATSREEFPTDTQYF. The CDR3 coding sequence is TGTGCCACCAGCAGAGAGGAGTTCCCGACAGATACGCAGTATTTT. The full variable domain, with the rest looked up from reference TRBV15 and TRBJ2-3, is DAMVIQNPRYQVTQFGKPVTLSCSQTLNHNVMYWYQQKSSQAPKLLFHYYDKDFNNEADTPDNFQSRRPNTSFCFLDIRSPGLGDTAMYLCATSREEFPTDTQYFGPGTRLTVL.

The rearrangement uses TRBV7-9 and TRBJ2-7; no firm D call. Deletions cut 4 bases from V and 1 base from J, with 11 bases between. Per the germline V gene, CDR1 is SEHNR and CDR2 is FQNEAQ (reference sequence). The CDR3 loop spans 14 amino acids. The chain's CDR3 is CASSSKHESYEQYF. CDR3 DNA sequence: TGTGCCAGCAGCTCAAAACATGAATCCTACGAGCAGTACTTC. The variable domain in full, completed from reference TRBV7-9 and TRBJ2-7, reads DTGVSQNPRHKITKRGQNVTFRCDPISEHNRLYWYRQTLGQGPEFLTYFQNEAQLEKSRLLSDRFSAERPKGSFSTLEIQRTEQGDSAMYLCASSSKHESYEQYFGPGTRLTVT.

V gene TRBV6-5 combines with J gene TRBJ2-3; a possible D gene is TRBD1 (6 bases). The CDR3 has 16 amino acids. Looked up from germline, CDR1 is MNHEY and CDR2 is SVGAGI. V shed 0 bases and J shed 3 bases, with 13 bases lying between them. CDR3 region: CASSYSQGVITDTQYF. As DNA, the CDR3 is TGTGCCAGCAGTTACTCACAGGGCGTTATTACAGATACGCAGTATTTT.

The chain links TRBV30 to TRBJ2-7; the match to TRBD2 covers 11 bases. The CDR3 sequence is 16 residues long. Germline CDR1 reads GTSNPN; CDR2 reads SVGIG (reference sequence). J lost 3 bases, V lost 0 bases, and 7 bases had no gene match. In DNA form, the CDR3 reads TGTGCCTGGAGTGTAGGCCTAGCGGGAGGTCTCTACGAGCAGTACTTC. The encoded protein is CAWSVGLAGGLYEQYF.

In its sample, this clone was seen once. The V call is TRBV27, the J call TRBJ2-1, with TRBD2 matching over 11 bases. Germline trimming cut 0 bases from V and 9 bases from J; bases unmatched to any gene: 4. Germline-derived CDR1 and CDR2 are MNHEY and SMNVEV (reference sequence). This CDR3 spans 15 amino acids. In nucleotides, the CDR3 is TGTGCCAGCAGTTTATCCGGACTAGCGGGTACTGAGCAGTTCTTC. Amino acid sequence: CASSLSGLAGTEQFF.

This clone appeared a single time. The chain joins TRBV7-9 to TRBJ2-3; tentative D call: TRBD2 (5 bases). The ends were cut back, 6 bases at V and 2 bases at J, with 15 bases in the middle. The CDR3 covers 15 residues. Germline CDR1 reads SEHNR; CDR2 reads FQNEAQ (reference sequence). The CDR3 protein is CASRPNRGVTDTQYF. DNA for the CDR3: TGTGCCAGCAGACCGAACCGGGGAGTCACAGATACGCAGTATTTT.